The 9 T cell receptor beta chains presented below share a single source sample, sequenced in a study of blood T cells in healthy people across ages. Combining a sample-barcoded 5' primer with a J-beta primer mix, a second PCR ran for about 6 to 12 cycles. TCRdb re-called the 5' RACE reads with MiXCR, one entry per CDR3 protein. The table has hundreds of thousands of distinct CDR3 sequences, under 65% seen once; the top ten hold 30% to 45%. Sequenced: blood. These receptors were obtained from a man in his fifties or sixties in good health.

In this sample, this clonotype turned up a few times. V is TRBV7-2 and J is TRBJ2-1, with a possible D match to TRBD2 (6 bases). The CDR3 has 15 residues. Trimming removed 1 base from V and 9 bases from J, with 16 bases in between. Germline CDR1 SGHTA, CDR2 FQGNSA. This CDR3 reads CASSLEPHGGSEQFF. The CDR3 coding sequence is TGTGCCAGCAGCTTAGAACCACACGGGGGAAGTGAGCAGTTCTTC.

V usage is TRBV10-3 and J usage is TRBJ1-2; D gene uncertain. The length of the CDR3 is 15 residues. Trimming removed 3 bases at V and 4 bases at J, with 15 bases between. Germline V lookup: CDR1 ENHRY, CDR2 SYGVKD. The CDR3 spells CAISDATGRLYGYTF. As DNA, the CDR3 is TGTGCCATCAGTGACGCGACCGGGAGGCTCTATGGCTACACCTTC.

This chain uses TRBV12-3 or TRBV12-4 with TRBJ2-5; 7 nucleotides agree with TRBD1. The J segment lost 2 bases and the V segment lost 6 bases, leaving 3 bases of the junction unmatched. The CDR3 runs 13 residues. The chain's CDR3 is CASRPGQQETQYF. CDR3 in DNA: TGTGCCAGCAGGCCGGGACAGCAAGAGACCCAGTACTTC.

This rearrangement joins TRBV10-3 to TRBJ2-3; D gene ambiguous. From germline, CDR1 is ENHRY and CDR2 SYGVKD. Trimming stripped 4 bases from V and 5 bases from J, with 10 bases between. The CDR3 length is 13 residues. CDR3 sequence (DNA): TGTGCCATCAGTGGAAGTTTGGGAGATACGCAGTATTTT. This encodes CAISGSLGDTQYF.

This clonotype was found a few times. This chain joins TRBV12-3 or TRBV12-4 and TRBJ1-2, with D maybe TRBD1 (5 bases). The V end lost 6 bases, the J end lost 7 bases, and 18 bases lay between the germline ends. The CDR3 extends over 14 amino acids. This CDR3 reads CASRVTDGGSGYTF. The CDR3 DNA is TGTGCCAGCAGAGTGACGGACGGGGGATCTGGCTACACCTTC.

This clonotype has only one observation. The chain employs TRBV9 and TRBJ1-4; D is unresolved. The CDR3 totals 14 residues. Germline V gives CDR1 SGDLS, CDR2 YYNGEE. The V and J ends lost 0 bases and 7 bases respectively, with 10 bases between them. The CDR3 DNA reads as TGTGCCAGCAGCGTAGACGGTCCAGGTGAAAAACTGTTTTTT. The encoded protein is CASSVDGPGEKLFF.

On this clonotype: The junction shows a germline mismatch at one end, possibly a read error. This chain links TRBV14 with TRBJ2-1, with a weak D call TRBD1 (6 bases). Germline assignment: CDR1 SGHDN and CDR2 FVKESK. The CDR3 extends over 15 amino acids. CDR3 sequence: CASTQGGYSYNEQFF. As DNA, the CDR3 is TGTGCCAGCACCCAAGGGGGTTACTCCTACAATGAGCAGTTCTTC.

Only a few counts were recorded for this clonotype. The rearrangement uses TRBV12-3 or TRBV12-4 and TRBJ1-1; D remains ambiguous. This CDR3 is 14 amino acids long. Trimming left V 5 bases short and J 0 bases short, with 10 bases between. CDR3 residues: CASSVSQMNTEAFF. The CDR3 bases are TGTGCCAGCAGTGTGAGTCAGATGAACACTGAAGCTTTCTTT.

V and J are TRBV11-2 and TRBJ2-1; the match to TRBD2 covers 11 bases. Near its end, the DNA agrees better with TRBJ2-7, so the J call may be wrong. The CDR3 has 15 amino acids. Germline V CDR1 and CDR2: SGHAT, FQNNGV. In DNA, the CDR3 is TGTGCCAGCAGCAAACTAGCGGGGGAGGTCAATGAGCAGTACTTC. Protein product: CASSKLAGEVNEQYF.